This T cell receptor beta chain was found in a study of T-cell reconstitution after alpha-beta-depleted transplantation in children. Findings and caveats of the study: The study reportedly traced alpha-beta T cells about two months after transplant to several hundred expanded graft clones. T-cell counts and diversity were attributed mostly to newly produced T cells one year after transplant. High day-60 TCRbeta diversity in some patients came from surviving recipient T cells and thymic progenitors.

The TCRbeta library was prepared with unique molecular identifiers. Each CDR3 protein is one row after TCRdb ran MiXCR on the PCR reads. Of hundreds of thousands of distinct CDR3 sequences listed, 10% are singletons. CDR1 and CDR2 from the germline V gene are MNHEY and SMNVEV (reference sequence). The CDR3 totals 14 residues. Trimming removed 4 bases from V and 2 bases from J; junction bases left unmatched: 3. In its sample, this clonotype was seen many times. Its antigen is undetermined. This chain joins TRBV27 and TRBJ2-7; 9 bases agree with TRBD1. The input for sequencing was PBMCs, taken before TCRalphabeta/CD19-depleted stem cell transplant. This receptor was identified in a boy younger than two with acute myeloid leukemia, due to receive a stem cell transplant. CDR3: CASSSYRGPYEQYF. The CDR3, as DNA: TGTGCCAGCAGTTCCTACAGGGGGCCCTACGAGCAGTACTTC.